This entry features one T cell receptor (beta chain) sequence. The antigen remains unidentified. This specimen comes from a study of type 1 regulatory T cells. Study results and caveats: Tr1 cells had a more restricted TCR repertoire than non-Tr1 cells.

V lost 1 base and J lost 12, with 15 bases in between. The CDR3 is 14 residues long. Using its own MiXCR run on the reads, TCRdb lists one record per CDR3 protein. The table has 55,000 to 65,000 distinct CDR3 sequences, 62% seen once. What was sequenced was cultured non-Tr1 T cells, either the whole culture or a sorted T cell fraction (not recorded which). This receptor was taken from a human donor in good health. V usage is TRBV12-3 or TRBV12-4 and J usage is TRBJ1-4; D not resolved. In DNA, the CDR3 is TGTGCCAGCAGTTTAGGATCCGGGAGCTTGGAACTGTTTTTT. Translating it yields CASSLGSGSLELFF.